This passage covers 3 T cell receptor beta chains from one sample sequenced in a study of shared clonotypes between healthy human individuals (dated by TCRdb to the early 2020s). The library was made by the immunoSEQ multiplex PCR assay. TCRdb obtained this table from immuneACCESS and retained in-frame rearrangements with V and J assigned. These tables miss some clones; where compared with another copy, unresolved V genes account for less than half of the shortfall, and the remainder is unexplained. The sample has about 700,000 clones on record, roughly 94% of them singletons. The ten largest make up roughly 24% of the sample. CD8 naive samples were CD45RO-negative cells positively selected for CCR7, giving a CD45RA+CCR7+ population that excluded TemRA cells. Sequenced: naive CD8+ T cells sorted from blood. Taken with the paper, the label for cell subset or site translates to: CD45RA+CCR7+. The receptors here all came from a man aged 30 to 39 in good health.

Comment on this clone: Other DNA variants within this sample encode the same CDR3. V and J are TRBV28 and TRBJ2-7; D is perhaps TRBD2 (5 bases). The CDR3 is 12 residues long. Per the germline V gene, CDR1 is MDHEN and CDR2 is SYDVKM. With 5 bases removed from V and 5 bases from J, the gap between germline ends came to 10 bases. CDR3 bases: TGTGCCAGCAGTCTTCCGGGAAACGAGCAGTACTTC. It is translated as CASSLPGNEQYF.

The J gene is TRBJ1-2, the V gene TRBV7-9; a weak D match, TRBD1 (5 bases). CDR3 size: 16 residues. Germline CDR1 SEHNR, CDR2 FQNEAQ (reference sequence). The V end was cut by 4 bases, the J end by 6 bases, with 21 bases between. The CDR3 DNA sequence: TGTGCCAGCAGCTCCCCCGGGACGGTCGTAACTAATGGCTACACCTTC. Translated, it gives CASSSPGTVVTNGYTF.

This rearrangement joins TRBV5-1 to TRBJ2-2, with D possibly being TRBD2 (6 bases). CDR3 length equals 15 residues. Trimming took 0 bases from V and 4 from J, leaving 10 bases between them. The germline V gene has CDR1 SGHRS and CDR2 YFSETQ. CDR3 region: CASSLGGGTTGELFF. DNA for the CDR3: TGCGCCAGCAGCTTGGGCGGCGGGACCACCGGGGAGCTGTTTTTT. Using reference TRBV5-1 and TRBJ2-2 for the parts outside the CDR3, the full variable domain is KAGVTQTPRYLIKTRGQQVTLSCSPISGHRSVSWYQQTPGQGLQFLFEYFSETQRNKGNFPGRFSGRQFSNSRSEMNVSTLELGDSALYLCASSLGGGTTGELFFGEGSRLTVL.